A selection of T cell receptor beta chains follows, all from one sample in a study of shared clonotypes between healthy human individuals. Here immunoSEQ multiplex PCR was the method, and the copy in TCRdb shows in-frame clones only, minus some. The sample consists of about 980,000 clones, around 80% of them appearing once. Sequencing was performed on memory CD4+ T cells sorted from blood. These receptors came from a man aged 18-30 years in good health. Both conserved end residues are part of each CDR3. Fields, in order: D gene, J gene, clone size, V gene, CDR3 protein, CDR3 DNA. A D gene is named only where the DNA matches it firmly. The size entry is marked missing in some rows and otherwise reads once, few, many or a size class.

>.|TRBJ1-2|.|TRBV6-1
CASSEMGNYGYTF
TGTGCCAGCAGTGAAATGGGAAACTATGGCTACACCTTC
>.|TRBJ1-1|.|TRBV6-6
CASRQGLGTEAFF
TGTGCCAGCAGACAGGGATTAGGCACTGAAGCTTTCTTT
>TRBD1|TRBJ1-2|.|TRBV18
CASSRQGSNYGYTF
TGTGCCAGCTCACGACAGGGGTCTAACTATGGCTACACCTTC
>.|TRBJ1-1|.|TRBV11-1
CASRRALNTEAFF
TGTGCTAGCAGGCGGGCCCTGAACACTGAAGCTTTCTTT
>.|TRBJ2-4|few|TRBV7-8
CASSSGTVSSIQYF
TGTGCCAGCAGCTCCGGGACCGTGAGTAGCATTCAGTACTTC
>.|TRBJ1-1|once|TRBV20-1
CSAGEFTEAFF
TGCAGTGCTGGGGAGTTCACTGAAGCTTTCTTT
>.|TRBJ2-5|.|TRBV27
CASSLIVSETQYF
TGTGCCAGCAGTTTAATAGTAAGCGAGACCCAGTACTTC
>TRBD1|TRBJ1-6|.|TRBV18
CASSPHGQGPNSPLHF
TGTGCCAGCTCACCACACGGACAGGGTCCTAATTCACCCCTCCACTTT
>.|TRBJ1-3|few|TRBV6-6
CASMVWGASGNTIYF
TGTGCCAGCATGGTTTGGGGGGCCTCTGGAAACACCATATATTTT
>.|TRBJ2-6|.|TRBV7-9
CASSKDVAVYSGANVLTF
TGTGCCAGCAGCAAAGACGTGGCAGTATACTCTGGGGCCAACGTCCTGACTTTC
>.|TRBJ2-2|few|TRBV7-9
CASSLKLGELFF
TGTGCCAGCAGCTTAAAGCTCGGGGAGCTGTTTTTT
>TRBD1|TRBJ2-2|.|TRBV25-1
CASSVRDRGGTGELFF
TGTGCCAGCAGTGTTAGAGACAGGGGGGGAACCGGGGAGCTGTTTTTT
>.|TRBJ2-2|.|TRBV16
CASSRRRDPGAGELFF
TGTGCCAGCAGCCGGAGGCGGGATCCGGGGGCCGGGGAGCTGTTTTTT
>TRBD2|TRBJ2-5|.|TRBV18
CASSPGTSGRTQETQYF
TGTGCCAGCTCCCCCGGGACTAGCGGGAGGACCCAAGAGACCCAGTACTTC
>.|TRBJ2-1|.|TRBV6-1
CASSSQGNEQFF
TGTGCCAGCAGTTCCCAGGGAAATGAGCAGTTCTTC
>.|TRBJ1-4|.|TRBV6-6
CASSQGEAYLRRLFF
TGTGCCAGCAGCCAGGGTGAGGCCTATTTGAGAAGACTGTTTTTT
>TRBD1|TRBJ2-2|.|TRBV5-4
CASSVGQGGNTGELFF
TGTGCCAGCAGCGTGGGACAGGGAGGAAACACCGGGGAGCTGTTTTTT
>TRBD2|TRBJ2-5|.|TRBV10-2
CASTPSGGKKTQYF
TGCGCCAGCACTCCGTCGGGAGGAAAAAAGACCCAGTACTTC
>.|TRBJ1-1|few|TRBV2
CASSTTGYTEAFF
TGTGCCAGCAGCACGACAGGTTACACTGAAGCTTTCTTT
>TRBD2|TRBJ2-7|.|TRBV6-1
CASSEGRGTSGRIYEQYF
TGTGCCAGCAGTGAGGGTCGGGGGACTAGCGGGAGGATCTACGAGCAGTACTTC
>TRBD1|TRBJ1-1|.|TRBV7-9
CASSLDRGGSEAFF
TGTGCCAGCAGCTTAGACAGGGGTGGAAGTGAAGCTTTCTTT
>.|TRBJ2-7|many|TRBV7-2
CASSLGDQPYYEQYF
TGTGCCAGCAGCTTAGGGGACCAACCTTACTACGAGCAGTACTTC
>TRBD1|TRBJ2-3|few|TRBV5-1
CASAGTGLTDTQYF
TGCGCCAGCGCAGGGACAGGGCTCACAGATACGCAGTATTTT
>.|TRBJ1-5|.|TRBV18
CASSPPAGINQPQHF
TGTGCCAGCTCACCACCGGCAGGTATTAATCAGCCCCAGCATTTT
>TRBD1|TRBJ2-3|.|TRBV28
CASSFDRGTDTQYF
TGTGCCAGCAGTTTTGACAGGGGCACAGATACGCAGTATTTT
>TRBD1|TRBJ1-5|.|TRBV30
CAWSTGTGGAFSNQPQHF
TGTGCCTGGAGTACCGGGACAGGGGGTGCCTTTAGCAATCAGCCCCAGCATTTT
>TRBD1|TRBJ2-5|.|TRBV5-4
CASTTGVGLLGETQYF
TGTGCCAGCACCACAGGGGTGGGATTACTTGGGGAGACCCAGTACTTC
>.|TRBJ1-1|.|TRBV10-3
CAIRGVADTEAFF
TGTGCCATCAGGGGCGTGGCGGACACTGAAGCTTTCTTT
>.|TRBJ2-7|.|TRBV11-2
CASSSQGGANEQYF
TGTGCCAGCAGCTCGCAAGGGGGGGCAAACGAGCAGTACTTC
>.|TRBJ2-1|.|TRBV6-6
CASSPAKGSNEQFF
TGTGCCAGCAGCCCAGCTAAGGGGTCCAATGAGCAGTTCTTC
>TRBD2|TRBJ2-3|.|TRBV5-4
CASSWAIAGGADTQYF
TGTGCCAGCAGCTGGGCGATAGCGGGAGGAGCAGATACGCAGTATTTT
>TRBD2|TRBJ2-7|.|TRBV2
CASSVLEAGEQYF
TGTGCCAGCAGTGTTCTCGAAGCGGGGGAGCAGTACTTC
>.|TRBJ1-2|.|TRBV11-2
CASSLGLVNYGYTF
TGTGCCAGCAGCTTAGGTTTAGTAAACTATGGCTACACCTTC
>.|TRBJ2-5|.|TRBV10-2
CASSEGSYDETQYF
TGCGCCAGCAGTGAGGGCAGTTACGACGAGACCCAGTACTTC
>.|TRBJ2-1|.|TRBV7-9
CASSPGKREGDYNEQFF
TGTGCCAGCAGCCCTGGTAAGAGGGAGGGGGACTACAATGAGCAGTTCTTC
>.|TRBJ2-2|.|TRBV14
CASSQGLTRGTGELFF
TGTGCCAGCAGCCAAGGTTTAACCCGGGGCACCGGGGAGCTGTTTTTT
>.|TRBJ2-5|.|TRBV9
CASSEPLKETQYF
TGTGCCAGCAGCGAGCCCTTAAAAGAGACCCAGTACTTC
>.|TRBJ2-3|once|TRBV25-1
CASSKGFGTDTQYF
TGTGCCAGCAGTAAGGGATTTGGCACAGATACGCAGTATTTT
>TRBD2|TRBJ2-3|.|TRBV5-6
CASSLSGSLTDTQYF
TGTGCCAGCAGCCTTAGCGGGAGCCTCACAGATACGCAGTATTTT
>TRBD2|TRBJ2-3|once|TRBV19
CARAIAGGRHTQYF
TGTGCCAGGGCAATAGCGGGAGGGCGACATACGCAGTATTTT
>.|TRBJ2-2|.|TRBV11-2
CASSVNTGELFF
TGTGCCAGCAGCGTGAACACCGGGGAGCTGTTTTTT
>.|TRBJ1-5|.|TRBV29-1
CSVLGGRNQPQHF
TGCAGCGTTTTGGGGGGTAGAAATCAGCCCCAGCATTTT
>.|TRBJ1-1|.|TRBV5-1
CASRPPAGAGGTEAFF
TGCGCCAGCAGGCCCCCTGCGGGAGCGGGAGGAACTGAAGCTTTCTTT
>.|TRBJ2-7|.|TRBV11-2
CASSPGGSSSYEQYF
TGTGCCAGCAGCCCCGGAGGGTCTAGCTCCTACGAGCAGTACTTC
>TRBD1|TRBJ2-5|.|TRBV10-3
CAISEPGTVQETQYF
TGTGCCATCAGTGAGCCAGGGACAGTCCAAGAGACCCAGTACTTC
>.|TRBJ1-3|.|TRBV18
CASSNPTTSGNTIYF
TGTGCCAGCTCAAACCCGACGACCTCTGGAAACACCATATATTTT
>TRBD1|TRBJ1-1|.|TRBV28
CASSFSRGVYTEAFF
TGTGCCAGCAGTTTCTCCAGGGGGGTCTACACTGAAGCTTTCTTT
>.|TRBJ1-4|.|TRBV6-6
CASRQVEKLFF
TGTGCCAGCAGACAAGTTGAAAAACTGTTTTTT
>.|TRBJ2-7|.|TRBV6-1
CASSEATVGEQYF
TGTGCCAGCAGTGAAGCCACCGTTGGAGAGCAGTACTTC
>.|TRBJ2-5|.|TRBV30
CAWSRLRQLEETQYF
TGTGCCTGGAGCCGATTGCGGCAGCTTGAAGAGACCCAGTACTTC
>.|TRBJ2-4|once|TRBV12-5
CASGLYPDIQYF
TGTGCTAGTGGTTTGTATCCCGACATTCAGTACTTC
>.|TRBJ1-2|.|TRBV18
CASSPGEVGYTF
TGTGCCAGCTCACCAGGGGAGGTTGGCTACACCTTC
>TRBD1|TRBJ1-2|.|TRBV30
CAWSVQGLGGYTF
TGTGCCTGGAGTGTACAGGGGTTGGGTGGCTACACCTTC
>.|TRBJ1-2|few|TRBV10-3
CAISPDRSGYTF
TGTGCCATCAGCCCGGACAGATCCGGCTACACCTTC
>TRBD2|TRBJ2-3|.|TRBV7-7
CASSPGLGSTDTQYF
TGTGCTAGCAGCCCCGGACTAGGGAGTACAGATACGCAGTATTTT
>TRBD2|TRBJ2-5|.|TRBV10-3
CAISQREGQETQYF
TGTGCCATCAGCCAGCGGGAGGGCCAAGAGACCCAGTACTTC
>.|TRBJ2-2|.|TRBV2
CASSGQPPGTGELFF
TGTGCCAGCAGTGGACAGCCCCCGGGCACCGGGGAGCTGTTTTTT
>TRBD2|TRBJ2-7|.|TRBV7-2
CASSSRSGGGSYEQYF
TGTGCCAGCAGCTCAAGGAGCGGGGGGGGATCCTACGAGCAGTACTTC
>.|TRBJ2-3|.|TRBV4-1
CASSQGPMTATDTQYF
TGCGCCAGCAGCCAGGGACCCATGACGGCCACAGATACGCAGTATTTT
>TRBD1|TRBJ1-5|few|TRBV7-9
CASSSTGTDLQPQHF
TGTGCCAGCAGCTCTACGGGGACAGATCTTCAGCCCCAGCATTTT